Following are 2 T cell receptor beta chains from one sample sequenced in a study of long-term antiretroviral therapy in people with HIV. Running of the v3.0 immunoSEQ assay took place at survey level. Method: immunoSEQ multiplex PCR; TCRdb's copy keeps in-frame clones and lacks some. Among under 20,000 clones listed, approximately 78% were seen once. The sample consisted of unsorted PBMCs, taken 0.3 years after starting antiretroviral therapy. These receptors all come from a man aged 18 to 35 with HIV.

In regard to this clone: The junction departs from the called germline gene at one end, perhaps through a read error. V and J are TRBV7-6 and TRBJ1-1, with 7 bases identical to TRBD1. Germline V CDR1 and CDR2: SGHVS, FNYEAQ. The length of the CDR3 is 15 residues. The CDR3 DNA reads TGTGCCAGCAGCCTAGCTGGGCCAGGGGGCACTGAAGCTTTCTTT. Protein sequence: CASSLAGPGGTEAFF.

CDR3 protein: CASTVSNQPQHF. In nucleotides, the CDR3 is TGTGCCAGCACCGTTAGCAATCAGCCCCAGCATTTT. The chain is built from TRBV28 and TRBJ1-5; D remains unclear. The CDR3 is made up of 12 amino acids. From germline, CDR1 is MDHEN and CDR2 SYDVKM. V lost 7 bases and J 0 bases, leaving 4 bases between the germline ends.